This T cell receptor (beta chain) was observed in a study of blood T cells in healthy people across ages (dated by TCRdb to the mid-2010s). With respect to the entire study: In model experiments, roughly one uniquely barcoded TCR beta cDNA molecule per two T cells was captured by template switching. Two additional independent replicas of 1 million unique cDNA reads from the same blood draw were analyzed for two donors (one aged 18 to 29 and one aged 80 or older). The study measured age-related changes in TCR beta repertoire diversity using deep sequencing normalized with unique cDNA molecular identifiers. Donors of different ages were randomly distributed across sequencing lanes to avoid experimental bias. The donors were split into four age groups: young (average 16 years), middle-aged (about 40), aged (more than 60) and long-lived (under 90).

Library method: 5' RACE. The sequencer was an Illumina HiSeq 2500. A second PCR of about 6 to 11 cycles was performed with a sample-barcoded 5' primer and a J-beta primer mix. A template-switch 5' adaptor carrying 12 random nucleotides introduced a unique molecular identifier onto each TCR beta cDNA molecule. Each sample yielded at least 2.5 million CDR3-containing paired-end reads. All of the RNA was converted into first-strand cDNA using the Mint cDNA synthesis kit, with a TRBC-specific oligonucleotide serving as the primer. Following uracil-DNA glycosylase treatment, a first 18-cycle PCR with universal primers M1SS and BC2_uni_R was performed on all cDNA. In the original analysis: For normalization, 1 million high-quality reads, each with a distinct molecular identifier, were randomly selected from each sample. Instead of being binned into consensus sequences, reads that shared molecular identifiers were thrown out. MiTCR, run with a Q25 quality threshold and the strictest error-elimination algorithm, handled CDR3 identification, clonotype clustering and error correction. Lower-bound total TCR beta diversity was estimated with a nonparametric unseen species model using Euler transformation. TCRdb redid the processing of the public reads, applying fastp at Q25 and MiXCR, and retained in-frame beta chains. Rows merge per CDR3 protein into single entries with the most common DNA and genes. It is TCRdb's table, rather than the study itself, that gives the V and J calls and clone size. Within this sample are roughly 1.7 million distinct CDR3 sequences, with 34% of them counted one time only. The ten largest account for roughly 10% of the sample.

Results and caveats for the whole study, not just this receptor: Total diversity estimates from one million sequenced T cells were considered lower bounds and underestimates. Compared with the aged group, more naive CD4+ T cells, fewer expanded clones and increased TCR diversity were shown by the long-lived group, suggesting age selection. Bulk unsorted PBMC profiling prevented conclusive comparison of naive and antigen-experienced compartments. Observed TCR beta diversity correlated strongly with the percentage of naive T cells measured by flow cytometry. Because donor CMV infection status was unknown, age-related changes in expanded clonotypes were potentially confounded. Observed TCR beta diversity per million T cells fell roughly linearly with age, and a significant reduction was already apparent by age about 36.

Donors were 39 systemically healthy Caucasian individuals from Russia aged 6 to 90 years. Each donor gave ten milliliters of peripheral blood, collected into EDTA-treated Vacutainer tubes. Ficoll-Paque density-gradient centrifugation was used to isolate PBMCs, with at least 6.5 million per sample. Total RNA, at least 6 micrograms per sample, was extracted from PBMCs with Trizol reagent. For every donor, flow cytometry on a PBMC aliquot measured the percentage of naive CD45RAhigh/CD27high T cells. This clonotype was observed a handful of times. Its recognized antigen is unknown. Base-call qualities are not available, and no considerably larger clone is one nucleotide away. CDR1 SEHNR and CDR2 FQNEAQ are derived from the germline V gene (reference sequence). The CDR3, cysteine through phenylalanine, is 17 amino acids long. Of all the DNA, just the CDR3 is kept, 51 bases in frame from base 1. The V end loses 7 bases and the J end loses 2 bases, and a stretch of 21 bases separates them.

Sequenced input: blood. This sequence was found in a woman aged 30 to 39 in good health. The V gene is TRBV7-9 and the J gene is TRBJ2-1, and TRBD1 may be the D gene, going by 6 matching bases. DNA sequence: TGTGCCAGCACTCGCGAACAGGGATTGATCCCCTACAATGAGCAGTTCTTC. This gives the protein CASTREQGLIPYNEQFF.